This T cell receptor (beta chain) is from a study of blood T cell repertoires in COVID-19. At the level of the study: Samples came from the United States, Italy and Spain, spanning acute and convalescent COVID-19.

The CDR3 is made up of 16 amino acids. Germline-derived CDR1 and CDR2 are MGHRA and YSYEKL. V was pared by 2 bases and J by 2 bases, with 13 bases between. Per the original methods: Scientists estimated how many nucleated cells there were by amplifying reference gene primers. Assay used: immunoSEQ multiplex PCR; TCRdb lists only in-frame clones, some missing. D and trimming come from the DNA, and the V and J calls and clone size come from that table. The sample includes some 160,000 clones, around 85% of them seen just once. Sample: peripheral blood. The TCR sequence derives from an older woman with acute or convalescent COVID-19. This chain connects TRBV4-1 to TRBJ2-1, with a tentative D call TRBD1 (5 bases). The CDR3 nucleotides read TGCGCCAGCAGCCAATTGGACATCGTCGCCTACAATGAGCAGTTCTTC. It encodes CASSQLDIVAYNEQFF.